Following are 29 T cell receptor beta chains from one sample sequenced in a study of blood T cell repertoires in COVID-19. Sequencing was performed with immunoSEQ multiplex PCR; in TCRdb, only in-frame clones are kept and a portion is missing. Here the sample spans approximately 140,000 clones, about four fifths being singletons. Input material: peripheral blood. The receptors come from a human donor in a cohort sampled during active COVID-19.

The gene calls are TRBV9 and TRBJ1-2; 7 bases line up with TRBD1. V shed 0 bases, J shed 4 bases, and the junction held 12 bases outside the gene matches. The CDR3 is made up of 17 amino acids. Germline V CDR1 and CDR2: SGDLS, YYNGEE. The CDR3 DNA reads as TGTGCCAGCAGCGTAGACCCCGTGACAGGGATGGGCTATGGCTACACCTTC. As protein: CASSVDPVTGMGYGYTF.

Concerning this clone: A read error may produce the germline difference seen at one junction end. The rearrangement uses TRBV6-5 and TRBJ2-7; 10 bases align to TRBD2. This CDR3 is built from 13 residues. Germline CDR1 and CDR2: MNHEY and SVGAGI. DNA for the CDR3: TGTGCCAGCAGTCCTAGCGGGGGTTGGGTGGAGGACTTC. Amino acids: CASSPSGGWVEDF.

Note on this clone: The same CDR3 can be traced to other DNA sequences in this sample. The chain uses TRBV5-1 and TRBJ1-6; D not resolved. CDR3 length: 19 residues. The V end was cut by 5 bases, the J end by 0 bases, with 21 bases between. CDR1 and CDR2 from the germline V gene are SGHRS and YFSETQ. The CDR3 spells CASSSLGQQGSSYNSPLHF. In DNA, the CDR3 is TGCGCCAGCAGTTCATTGGGCCAACAAGGGAGCTCCTATAATTCACCCCTCCACTTT.

This CDR3 reads CASRPQGQGQETQYF. The CDR3 DNA reads TGTGCCAGCAGGCCGCAGGGACAGGGGCAAGAGACCCAGTACTTC. V gene TRBV28 combines with J gene TRBJ2-5; 10 bases line up with TRBD1. The trim removed 6 bases at V and 2 bases at J, leaving 6 bases unmatched. The length of the CDR3 is 15 residues. Germline V gives CDR1 MDHEN, CDR2 SYDVKM.

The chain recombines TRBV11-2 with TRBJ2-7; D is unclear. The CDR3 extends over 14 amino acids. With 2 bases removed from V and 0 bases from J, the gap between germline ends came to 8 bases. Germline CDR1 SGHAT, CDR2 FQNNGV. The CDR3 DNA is TGTGCCAGCAGCTTACGTAGTCCCTCCTACGAGCAGTACTTC. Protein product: CASSLRSPSYEQYF.

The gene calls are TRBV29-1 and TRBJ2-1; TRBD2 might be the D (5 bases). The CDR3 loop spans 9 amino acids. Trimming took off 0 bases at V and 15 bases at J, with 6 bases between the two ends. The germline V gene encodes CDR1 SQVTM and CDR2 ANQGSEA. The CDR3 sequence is CSVEDRGFF. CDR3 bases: TGCAGCGTTGAAGATCGGGGGTTCTTC.

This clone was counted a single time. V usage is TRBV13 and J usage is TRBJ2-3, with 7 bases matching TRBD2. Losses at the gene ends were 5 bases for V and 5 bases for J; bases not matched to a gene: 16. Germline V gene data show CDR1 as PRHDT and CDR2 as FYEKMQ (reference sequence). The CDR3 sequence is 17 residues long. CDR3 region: CASSTAERETKVDTQYF. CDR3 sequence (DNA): TGTGCCAGCAGCACCGCCGAGCGGGAAACGAAGGTAGATACGCAGTATTTT.

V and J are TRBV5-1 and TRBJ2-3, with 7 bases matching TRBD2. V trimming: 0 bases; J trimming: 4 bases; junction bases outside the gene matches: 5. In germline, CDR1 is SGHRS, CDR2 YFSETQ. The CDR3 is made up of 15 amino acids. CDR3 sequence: CASSLVGGGPDTQYF. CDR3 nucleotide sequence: TGCGCCAGCAGCTTGGTCGGGGGAGGGCCAGATACGCAGTATTTT.

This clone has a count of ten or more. The CDR3 nucleotides read TGTGCCAGTAGCCCCGGGGCGGGAGACTATGGCTACACCTTC. Translated, it gives CASSPGAGDYGYTF. The chain is built from TRBV19 and TRBJ1-2; a possible D gene is TRBD1 (5 bases). The germline V and J ends were trimmed by 6 bases and 3 bases, with 14 bases remaining between them. The CDR3 is 14 amino acids. Germline CDR1 reads LNHDA; CDR2 reads SQIVND (reference sequence).

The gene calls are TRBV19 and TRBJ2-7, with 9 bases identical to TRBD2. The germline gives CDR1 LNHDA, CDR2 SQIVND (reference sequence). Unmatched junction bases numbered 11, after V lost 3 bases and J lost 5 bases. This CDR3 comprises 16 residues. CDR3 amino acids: CASSISTTSGGDEQYF. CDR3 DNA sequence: TGTGCCAGTAGTATCTCCACGACTAGCGGAGGCGACGAGCAGTACTTC.

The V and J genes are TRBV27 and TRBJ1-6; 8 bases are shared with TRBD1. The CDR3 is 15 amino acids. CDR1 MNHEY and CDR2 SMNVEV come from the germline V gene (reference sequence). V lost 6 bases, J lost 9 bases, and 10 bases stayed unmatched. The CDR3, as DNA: TGTGCCAGCAGCTTTCTCGGACAGGGCGGTTCACCCCTCCACTTT. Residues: CASSFLGQGGSPLHF.

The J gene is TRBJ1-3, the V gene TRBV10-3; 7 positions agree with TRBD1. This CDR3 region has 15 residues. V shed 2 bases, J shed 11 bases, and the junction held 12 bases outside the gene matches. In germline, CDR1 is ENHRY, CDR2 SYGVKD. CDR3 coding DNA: TGTGCCATCAGTGAGAACGGGGACAGTTTCTATCCCATATATTTT. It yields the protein CAISENGDSFYPIYF.

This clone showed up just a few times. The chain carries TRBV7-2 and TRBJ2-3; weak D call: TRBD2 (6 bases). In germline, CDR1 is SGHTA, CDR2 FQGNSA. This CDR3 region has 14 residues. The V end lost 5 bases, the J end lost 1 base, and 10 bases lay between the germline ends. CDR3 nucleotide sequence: TGTGCCAGCAGCACCCGGAGGGGCACAGATACGCAGTATTTT. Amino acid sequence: CASSTRRGTDTQYF.

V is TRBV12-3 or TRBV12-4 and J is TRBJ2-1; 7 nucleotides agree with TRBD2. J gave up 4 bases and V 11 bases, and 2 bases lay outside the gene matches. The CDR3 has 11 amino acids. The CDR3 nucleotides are TGTGCCGCGGGGGATTACAATGAGCAGTTCTTC. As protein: CAAGDYNEQFF.

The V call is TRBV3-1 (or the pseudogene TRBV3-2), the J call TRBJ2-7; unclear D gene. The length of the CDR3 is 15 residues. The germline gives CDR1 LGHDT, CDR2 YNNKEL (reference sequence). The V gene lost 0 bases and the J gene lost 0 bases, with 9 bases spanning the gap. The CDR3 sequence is CASSQDPRRSYEQYF. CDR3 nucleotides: TGTGCCAGCAGCCAAGACCCGAGGCGCTCCTACGAGCAGTACTTC.

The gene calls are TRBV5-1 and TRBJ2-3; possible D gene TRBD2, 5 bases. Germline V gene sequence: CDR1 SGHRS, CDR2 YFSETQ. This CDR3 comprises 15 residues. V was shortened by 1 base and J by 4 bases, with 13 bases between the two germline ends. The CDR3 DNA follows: TGCGCCAGCAGCTTGTCCGGAGGCAGACCAGATACGCAGTATTTT. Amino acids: CASSLSGGRPDTQYF.

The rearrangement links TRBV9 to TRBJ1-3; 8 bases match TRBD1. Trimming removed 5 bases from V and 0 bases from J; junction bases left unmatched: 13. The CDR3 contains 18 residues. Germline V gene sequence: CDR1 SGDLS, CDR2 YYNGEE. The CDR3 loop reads CASREGLRQGFSGNTIYF. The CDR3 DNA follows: TGTGCCAGCAGAGAGGGCCTGAGACAGGGGTTCTCTGGAAACACCATATATTTT.

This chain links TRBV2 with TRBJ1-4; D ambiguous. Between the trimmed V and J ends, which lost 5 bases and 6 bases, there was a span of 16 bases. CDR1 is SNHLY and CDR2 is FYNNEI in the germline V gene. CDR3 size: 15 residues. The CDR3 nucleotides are TGTGCCAGCAGTCCAAACAGTTTATCCGATGAAAAACTGTTTTTT. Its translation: CASSPNSLSDEKLFF.

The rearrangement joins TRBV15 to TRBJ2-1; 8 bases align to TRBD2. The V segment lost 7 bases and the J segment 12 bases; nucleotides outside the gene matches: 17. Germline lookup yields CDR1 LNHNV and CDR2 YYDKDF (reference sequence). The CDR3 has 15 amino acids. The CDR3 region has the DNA TGTGCCACCAACTTATATATCGGAACGGGAGGGAGGCAGTTCTTC. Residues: CATNLYIGTGGRQFF.

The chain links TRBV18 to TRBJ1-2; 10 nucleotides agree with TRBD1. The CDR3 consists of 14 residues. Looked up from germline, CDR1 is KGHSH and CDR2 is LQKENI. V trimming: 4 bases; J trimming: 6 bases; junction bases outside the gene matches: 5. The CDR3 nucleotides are TGTGCCAGCTCACGGGACAGGGGACGGGATGGCTACACCTTC. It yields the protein CASSRDRGRDGYTF.

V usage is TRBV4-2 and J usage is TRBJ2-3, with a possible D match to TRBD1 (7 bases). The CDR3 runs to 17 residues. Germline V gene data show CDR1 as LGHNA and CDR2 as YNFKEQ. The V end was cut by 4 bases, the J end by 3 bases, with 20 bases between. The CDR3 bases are TGTGCCAGCAGCCCCGGAGGGGGCGAGGGGTTAACAGATACGCAGTATTTT. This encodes CASSPGGGEGLTDTQYF.

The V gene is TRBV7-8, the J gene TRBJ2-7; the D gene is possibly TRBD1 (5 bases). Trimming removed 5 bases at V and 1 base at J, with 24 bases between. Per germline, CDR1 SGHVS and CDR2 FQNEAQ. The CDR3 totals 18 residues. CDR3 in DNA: TGTGCCAGCAGCAGGGTAAAAGGGTTAGGGGTCGAATCCTACGAGCAGTACTTC. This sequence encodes CASSRVKGLGVESYEQYF.

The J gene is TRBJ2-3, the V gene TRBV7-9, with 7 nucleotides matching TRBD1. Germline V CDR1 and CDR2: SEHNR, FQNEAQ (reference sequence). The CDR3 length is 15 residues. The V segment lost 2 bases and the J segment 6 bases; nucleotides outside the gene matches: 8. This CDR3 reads CASSLTGQVGDTQYF. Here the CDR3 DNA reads TGTGCCAGCAGCTTAACCGGACAGGTTGGGGATACGCAGTATTTT.

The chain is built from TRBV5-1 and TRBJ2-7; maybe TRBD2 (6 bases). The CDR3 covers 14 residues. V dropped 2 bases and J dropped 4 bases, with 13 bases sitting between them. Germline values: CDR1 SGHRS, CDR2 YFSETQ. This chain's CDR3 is CASSLSGDSYEQYF. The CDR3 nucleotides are TGCGCCAGCAGCTTATCGGGAGACTCTTACGAGCAGTACTTC.

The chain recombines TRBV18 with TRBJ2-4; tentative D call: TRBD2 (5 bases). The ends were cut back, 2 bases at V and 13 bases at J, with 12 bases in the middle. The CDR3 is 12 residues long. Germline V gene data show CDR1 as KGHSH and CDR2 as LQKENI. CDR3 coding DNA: TGTGCCAGCTCACCAGACGAGGGTAGGCAGTACTTC. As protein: CASSPDEGRQYF.

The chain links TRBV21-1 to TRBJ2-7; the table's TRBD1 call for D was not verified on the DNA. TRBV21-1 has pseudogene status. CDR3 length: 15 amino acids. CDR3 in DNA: TGTGCCATTCCCCACCGGGACAAAAGGACCTACGAGCAGTACTTC. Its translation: CAIPHRDKRTYEQYF.

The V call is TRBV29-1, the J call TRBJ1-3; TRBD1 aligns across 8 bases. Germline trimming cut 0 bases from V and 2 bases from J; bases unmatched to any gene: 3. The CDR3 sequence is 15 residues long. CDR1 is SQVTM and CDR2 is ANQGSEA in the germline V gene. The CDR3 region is CSVEDRTGPGNTIYF. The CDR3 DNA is TGCAGCGTTGAAGACCGGACAGGGCCTGGAAACACCATATATTTT.

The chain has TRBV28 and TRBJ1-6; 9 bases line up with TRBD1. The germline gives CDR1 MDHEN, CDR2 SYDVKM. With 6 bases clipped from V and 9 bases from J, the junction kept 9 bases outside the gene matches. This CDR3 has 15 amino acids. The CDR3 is CASRPQGAVSSPLHF. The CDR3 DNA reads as TGTGCCAGCAGGCCACAGGGGGCAGTCTCTTCACCCCTCCACTTT.

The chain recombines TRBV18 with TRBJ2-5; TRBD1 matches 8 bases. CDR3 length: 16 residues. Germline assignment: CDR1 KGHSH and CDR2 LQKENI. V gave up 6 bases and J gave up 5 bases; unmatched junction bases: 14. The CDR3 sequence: CASSSDREMVGETQYF. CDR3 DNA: TGTGCCAGCTCGTCGGACAGGGAAATGGTCGGCGAGACCCAGTACTTC.